The rows below give T cell receptor beta chains drawn from one sample of a study of shared clonotypes between healthy human individuals. Sequencing used immunoSEQ multiplex PCR; TCRdb keeps in-frame clones, though not all of them. The profile shows about 2 million clones, roughly 96% of them singletons. Sequencing used naive CD4+ T cells sorted from blood. The receptors were sampled from a man between 18 and 35 years old in good health. Each CDR3 is given with its conserved first and last residue. Fields, in order: J gene, D gene, clone size, V gene, CDR3 length, CDR3 protein, CDR3 DNA. A D gene is named only where the DNA matches it firmly. Clone size is stated in some rows and not others, as once, few, many or a class when expanded.

TRBJ1-6,.,.,TRBV7-2,15,CASSPGDIYNSPLHF,TGTGCCAGCAGCCCAGGGGATATCTATAATTCACCCCTCCACTTT
TRBJ2-7,TRBD2,.,TRBV7-2,14,CASSLGLAGFEQYF,TGTGCCAGCAGCTTGGGGCTAGCGGGATTCGAGCAGTACTTC
TRBJ2-7,.,.,TRBV4-1,14,CASSQPRQSYEQYF,TGCGCCAGCAGCCAACCTAGACAGTCCTACGAGCAGTACTTC
TRBJ2-5,.,.,TRBV30,12,CAWSPPGETQYF,TGTGCCTGGAGTCCCCCTGGGGAGACCCAGTACTTC
TRBJ1-5,.,once,TRBV28,13,CASRNFGNQPQHF,TGTGCCAGCAGAAACTTTGGCAATCAGCCCCAGCATTTT
TRBJ1-3,.,.,TRBV2,15,CASSGDSNSGNTIYF,TGTGCCAGCAGTGGGGATAGTAACTCTGGAAACACCATATATTTT
TRBJ2-5,.,.,TRBV4-3,16,CASSQTPGANQETQYF,TGCGCCAGCAGCCAAACACCGGGAGCCAACCAAGAGACCCAGTACTTC
TRBJ2-1,.,once,TRBV11-2,13,CASSWAPVNEQFF,TGTGCCAGCAGCTGGGCGCCGGTAAATGAGCAGTTCTTC
TRBJ2-5,TRBD1,.,TRBV9,17,CASSARDRPFGQETQYF,TGTGCCAGCAGCGCGAGGGACAGGCCATTTGGCCAAGAGACCCAGTACTTC
TRBJ2-5,.,.,TRBV2,11,CASSGTETQYF,TGTGCCAGCAGTGGGACCGAGACCCAGTACTTC
TRBJ2-7,TRBD1,once,TRBV30,13,CAWSWGQGNEQYF,TGTGCCTGGAGTTGGGGACAGGGCAACGAGCAGTACTTC
TRBJ1-4,.,.,TRBV25-1,15,CASSEYRGSNEKLFF,TGTGCCAGCAGTGAATATAGGGGATCAAATGAAAAACTGTTTTTT
TRBJ2-7,.,.,TRBV6-6,15,CASSFGGRGSYEQYF,TGTGCCAGCAGTTTTGGTGGTCGAGGCTCCTACGAGCAGTACTTC
TRBJ2-7,TRBD2,.,TRBV6-6,15,CASTMGLADYYEQYF,TGTGCCAGCACCATGGGACTAGCGGACTACTACGAGCAGTACTTC
TRBJ2-7,TRBD2,few,TRBV10-2,14,CASSAAGGPYEQYF,TGCGCCAGCAGTGCGGCGGGAGGACCCTACGAGCAGTACTTC
TRBJ1-1,.,.,TRBV6-5,16,CASSYSIVKANTEAFF,TGTGCCAGCAGTTACTCGATAGTCAAGGCGAACACTGAAGCTTTCTTT